This TCR beta chain was captured in a study of radiotherapy plus CTLA-4 blockade in lung cancer (dated by TCRdb to 2016 to 2019). About the full investigation: Objective responses occurred in roughly a sixth of enrolled patients, and 30% to 40% achieved disease control. Study-wide conclusions, independent of this receptor: The strongest predictors of response were reported to be early dynamic shifts in blood T cell clones along with a rise in serum interferon-beta following radiation. After treatment with radiotherapy and ipilimumab, TCR clones that originated in tumors expanded in peripheral blood.

The study evaluated CTLA-4 blockade (ipilimumab) given together with focal radiation therapy in patients who had chemo-refractory metastatic non-small-cell lung cancer. This clone was picked up a small number of times. No cognate antigen has been identified for it. Within one base of it there is no much larger clone, and no base qualities were kept. Libraries were constructed by the immunoSEQ multiplex PCR assay. What TCRdb holds here is the immuneACCESS table cut down to in-frame rearrangements. Part of the clones is not present; checked against another copy, under half of the missing clones reflect an unresolved V gene, and the others are unexplained. This sample is represented by 60,000 to 70,000 clones; approximately 80% of them were singletons. The ten largest clones add up to 4% to 5% of the sample. CDR1 LNHDA and CDR2 SQIVND were looked up in the germline V gene (reference sequence). Between the V and J ends, shortened by 5 bases and 7 bases respectively, the junction contains 15 bases. The CDR3 holds 14 amino acids from the cysteine to the phenylalanine. Only the CDR3 region is kept as DNA, spanning 42 bases read in frame from base 1.

This clonotype originated in a human donor with non-small cell lung cancer who had a partial response to radiotherapy plus ipilimumab. The sequence links TRBV19 to TRBJ1-5; tentative D gene TRBD1, with 6 bases matching. Here the sequenced sample was peripheral blood, taken from a patient treated with radiotherapy plus ipilimumab. The CDR3 protein: CASSGSGAGQPQHF. The DNA reads TGTGCCAGTAGTGGCTCAGGGGCCGGACAGCCCCAGCATTTT.